The rows below give T cell receptor beta chains drawn from one sample of a study of shared clonotypes between healthy human individuals. The repertoire was sequenced with immunoSEQ multiplex PCR; TCRdb's copy has only in-frame clones and lacks some. The repertoire holds approximately 740,000 clones, with about 74% as singletons. Sequencing was done on a sample of memory CD4+ T cells sorted from blood. The receptors were sampled from a woman in her 30s in good health. CDR3s leave out the opening cysteine and the closing phenylalanine or tryptophan. The order of the fields is D gene, V gene, J gene, CDR3 length, CDR3 protein. D genes are given only for firm matches.

-	TRBV9	TRBJ1-1	10	ASSSSNTEAF
-	TRBV28	TRBJ2-3	9	ASSLLDTQY
TRBD1	TRBV7-2	TRBJ1-5	13	ASSLTGNSNQPQH
-	TRBV18	TRBJ1-2	11	ASSPGRVDGYT
TRBD1	TRBV5-4	TRBJ2-1	11	ASSFDRVNEQF
-	TRBV5-1	TRBJ1-1	11	ASSYTGRKEAF
-	TRBV7-3	TRBJ1-1	12	ASSLQGGNTEAF
TRBD2	TRBV7-2	TRBJ2-1	14	ASSPGVAGAFNEQF
TRBD1	TRBV7-9	TRBJ2-4	14	ASSSGQFTAKNIQY
TRBD2	TRBV4-2	TRBJ2-1	15	ASSQESSTGGYNEQF
-	TRBV5-5	TRBJ2-1	13	ASSVQGRSYNEQF
TRBD2	TRBV10-1	TRBJ2-5	14	ASSNLQREGRETQY
-	TRBV2	TRBJ2-6	12	ASSGRSGANVLT
-	TRBV28	TRBJ2-7	11	ASSGDFSYEQY
TRBD1	TRBV2	TRBJ2-3	13	ASRGTGGATDTQY
-	TRBV9	TRBJ2-1	15	ASSVEGTRSSYNEQF
-	TRBV6-1	TRBJ2-1	14	ASSEISGRRNNEQF
-	TRBV7-2	TRBJ2-5	15	ASSLVAGGATPQTQY
-	TRBV4-2	TRBJ1-4	13	ASSGYRSANEKLF
-	TRBV28	TRBJ1-2	13	ASSPHRNAGRGYT
-	TRBV19	TRBJ2-2	14	ASSMFRGAGTGELF
TRBD2	TRBV5-1	-	12	ASSFSGGTYEQY
-	TRBV19	TRBJ2-7	13	ASSARTHEGDEQY
TRBD2	TRBV19	TRBJ2-3	16	ASSIDGTSGFSTDTQY
-	TRBV19	TRBJ2-1	12	ASSPGGINNEQF
-	TRBV5-4	TRBJ2-7	9	ASGVVDEQY
TRBD2	TRBV6-5	TRBJ2-2	14	ASSYSGGAQSGELF
-	TRBV21-1	TRBJ2-6	14	ASLEGRISGANVLT
-	TRBV7-8	TRBJ2-5	13	ASSPSSGGEETQY
-	TRBV5-1	TRBJ2-1	10	ASSPEYNEQF
TRBD1	TRBV6-6	TRBJ2-3	12	ASRGDSFWHTQY
-	TRBV5-1	TRBJ2-3	12	ASRTNSGADTQY
-	TRBV6-1	TRBJ2-3	11	ASSAGLKNTQY
TRBD1	TRBV30	TRBJ1-1	9	AWGTGPLAF
TRBD1	TRBV29-1	TRBJ2-5	10	SVRTGQETQY
-	TRBV28	TRBJ2-7	11	ASTGTQTYEQY
TRBD1	TRBV7-9	TRBJ1-2	12	ASSLAGQGSGYT
-	TRBV18	TRBJ1-5	13	ASSPTGNSNQPQH
TRBD1	TRBV7-2	TRBJ2-1	13	ASSLSRGLSNEQF
-	TRBV4-1	TRBJ1-4	14	ASSQEVRSTNEKLF
TRBD2	TRBV4-1	-	13	ASSPRLAEAYEQY
TRBD2	TRBV2	TRBJ2-2	13	ASSYIAGGPGELF
TRBD2	TRBV28	TRBJ2-7	14	ASSPGGSGGTYEQY
TRBD2	TRBV9	TRBJ2-1	16	ASSVVSEGLVTYNEQF
TRBD1	TRBV6-6	TRBJ2-7	13	ASSYGGQGTGEQY
-	TRBV20-1	TRBJ2-4	9	SAPAANIQY
TRBD2	TRBV4-1	TRBJ2-3	14	ASSPYPSGGTDTQY
-	TRBV10-3	TRBJ2-5	14	AISESTAGLYETQY